A selection of T cell receptor beta chains follows, all from one sample in a study of cytomegalovirus exposure and HLA in healthy donors. Here immunoSEQ multiplex PCR was the method, and the copy in TCRdb shows in-frame clones only, minus some. The table includes 150,000 to 250,000 clones, around three quarters detected once. The specimen was PBMCs. The receptors stem from a man aged 30 to 45 in good health and CMV-seronegative. Both conserved end residues are part of each CDR3. The order of the fields is V gene, clone size, D gene, J gene, CDR3 protein, CDR3 DNA. D genes are given only for firm matches. Expanded clones get a size class; other rows say once, few or many, or leave the size out.

>TRBV7-9|-|-|TRBJ2-1
CASSSSRERDDEQFF
TGTGCCAGCAGTAGCTCAAGGGAGAGGGATGATGAGCAGTTCTTC
>TRBV5-5|-|-|TRBJ2-5
CASSLGIEPKETQYF
TGTGCCAGCAGCTTGGGAATAGAACCTAAAGAGACCCAGTACTTC
>TRBV5-1|-|TRBD1|TRBJ2-7
CASSLGQGNNEQYF
TGCGCCAGCAGCTTGGGACAGGGTAACAACGAGCAGTACTTC
>TRBV7-2|-|TRBD1|TRBJ2-3
CASSLSRGTDTQYF
TGTGCCAGCAGCTTAAGCAGGGGGACAGATACGCAGTATTTT
>TRBV27|few|-|TRBJ2-7
CASSWGGGYEQYF
TGTGCCAGCAGCTGGGGAGGGGGCTACGAGCAGTACTTC
>TRBV7-9|-|-|TRBJ2-3
CASSLGHPPDTQYF
TGTGCCAGCAGCCTTGGACACCCCCCAGATACGCAGTATTTT
>TRBV11-3|-|-|TRBJ2-7
CASSLGEPYEQYF
TGTGCCAGCAGCTTAGGGGAGCCCTACGAGCAGTACTTC
>TRBV6-5|-|TRBD1|TRBJ2-7
CASSSPTGGSDEQYF
TGTGCCAGCAGTTCGCCGACAGGGGGAAGCGACGAGCAGTACTTC
>TRBV5-1|-|TRBD2|TRBJ2-7
CASSLGTSGGPYEQYF
TGCGCCAGCAGCCTAGGGACTAGCGGGGGGCCCTACGAGCAGTACTTC
>TRBV11-2|-|TRBD2|TRBJ2-7
CASSSLAGLAGTYEQYF
TGTGCCAGCAGCTCGCTAGCGGGTCTAGCAGGGACCTACGAGCAGTACTTC
>TRBV27|-|TRBD2|TRBJ2-5
CASSLSGGIARTQYF
TGTGCCAGCAGTTTATCGGGGGGGATTGCTCGGACCCAGTACTTC
>TRBV19|-|TRBD1|TRBJ1-3
CASTKTGGLSGNTIYF
TGTGCCAGTACGAAGACAGGGGGCCTCTCTGGAAACACCATATATTTT
>TRBV5-1|-|TRBD1|TRBJ2-7
CASSLAGTGAPYEQYF
TGCGCCAGCAGCTTGGCCGGGACAGGGGCCCCCTACGAGCAGTACTTC
>TRBV19|-|TRBD2|TRBJ2-1
CASIAGGPNRGEQFF
TGTGCCAGTATTGCGGGAGGCCCAAATAGAGGTGAGCAGTTCTTC
>TRBV10-3|-|TRBD1|TRBJ2-7
CAISGTGIYEQYF
TGTGCCATCAGTGGGACAGGGATCTACGAGCAGTACTTC
>TRBV5-6|-|TRBD1|TRBJ2-7
CASSFDRGPPNFYEQYF
TGTGCCAGCAGCTTCGACAGGGGGCCCCCCAACTTTTACGAGCAGTACTTC